The T cell receptor beta chain under discussion was sequenced for a study of blood T cell repertoires in COVID-19. Background on the study: From the United States, Italy and Spain came samples of acute and convalescent COVID-19.

TCRdb keeps only in-frame clones here, not all; method: immunoSEQ multiplex PCR. This sample has about 220,000 clones, with about four fifths found just once. Material: peripheral blood. The clonotype comes from a woman older than 75 with acute or convalescent COVID-19.

This CDR3 is CASSPGFTEAFF. As DNA, the CDR3 is TGTGCCAGCAGCCCAGGGTTCACTGAAGCTTTCTTT. The rearrangement joins TRBV11-2 to TRBJ1-1; a possible D gene is TRBD1 (5 bases). V was cut by 5 bases and J by 4 bases, with 8 bases left in between. This CDR3 is 12 amino acids long. Germline V gene lookup returns CDR1 SGHAT and CDR2 FQNNGV.